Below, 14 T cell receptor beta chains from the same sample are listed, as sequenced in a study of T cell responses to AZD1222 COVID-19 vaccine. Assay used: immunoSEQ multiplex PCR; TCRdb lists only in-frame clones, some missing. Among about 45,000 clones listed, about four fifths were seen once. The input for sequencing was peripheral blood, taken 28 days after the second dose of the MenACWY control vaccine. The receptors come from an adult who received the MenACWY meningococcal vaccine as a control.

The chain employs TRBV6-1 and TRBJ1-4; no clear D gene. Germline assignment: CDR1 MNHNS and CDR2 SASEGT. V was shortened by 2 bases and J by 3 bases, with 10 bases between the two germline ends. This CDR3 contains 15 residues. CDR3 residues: CASSERAAPNEKLFF. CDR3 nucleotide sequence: TGTGCCAGCAGTGAAAGGGCAGCCCCTAATGAAAAACTGTTTTTT.

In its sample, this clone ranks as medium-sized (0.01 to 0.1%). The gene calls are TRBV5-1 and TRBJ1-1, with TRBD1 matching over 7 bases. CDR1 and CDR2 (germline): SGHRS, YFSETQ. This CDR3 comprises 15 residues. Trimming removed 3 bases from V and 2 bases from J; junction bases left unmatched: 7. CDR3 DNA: TGCGCCAGCAGCTACAGGGGTCGGACTAACACTGAAGCTTTCTTT. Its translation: CASSYRGRTNTEAFF.

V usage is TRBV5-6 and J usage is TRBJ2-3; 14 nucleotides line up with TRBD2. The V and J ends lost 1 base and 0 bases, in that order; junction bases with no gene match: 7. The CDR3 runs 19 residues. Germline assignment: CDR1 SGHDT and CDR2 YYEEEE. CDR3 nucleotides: TGTGCCAGCAGCTTGTTACGGACTAGCGGGGGGTATAGCACAGATACGCAGTATTTT. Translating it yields CASSLLRTSGGYSTDTQYF.

CDR3 sequence (DNA): TGTGCCAGCGGCCGGGGGGATGTGGACTATGGCTACACCTTC. This gives the protein CASGRGDVDYGYTF. The V gene is TRBV9, the J gene TRBJ1-2; weak D call: TRBD1 (5 bases). V was clipped by 7 bases and J by 3 bases, with 16 bases between them. CDR1 SGDLS and CDR2 YYNGEE come from the germline V gene. The CDR3 is made up of 14 amino acids.

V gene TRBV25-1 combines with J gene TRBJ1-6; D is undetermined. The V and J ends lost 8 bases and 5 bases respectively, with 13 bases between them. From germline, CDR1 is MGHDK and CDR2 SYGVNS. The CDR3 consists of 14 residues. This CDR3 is CASHALGNNSPLHF. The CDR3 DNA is TGTGCCAGCCATGCCCTGGGGAATAATTCACCCCTCCACTTT.

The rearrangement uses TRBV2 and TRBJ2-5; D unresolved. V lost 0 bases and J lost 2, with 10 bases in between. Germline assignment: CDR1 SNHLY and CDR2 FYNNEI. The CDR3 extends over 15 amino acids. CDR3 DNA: TGTGCCAGCAGTGAAGCGGCCAGGATACAAGAGACCCAGTACTTC. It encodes CASSEAARIQETQYF.

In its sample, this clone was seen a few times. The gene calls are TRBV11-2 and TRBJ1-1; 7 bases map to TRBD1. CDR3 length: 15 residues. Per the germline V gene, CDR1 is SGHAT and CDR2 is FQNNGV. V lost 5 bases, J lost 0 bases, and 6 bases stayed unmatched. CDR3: CASSGGQVVNTEAFF. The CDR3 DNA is TGTGCCAGCAGCGGTGGACAGGTGGTGAACACTGAAGCTTTCTTT.

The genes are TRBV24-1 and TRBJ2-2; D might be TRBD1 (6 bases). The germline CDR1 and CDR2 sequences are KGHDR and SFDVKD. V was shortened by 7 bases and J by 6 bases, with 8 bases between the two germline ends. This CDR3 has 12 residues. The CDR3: CATSRGPGELFF. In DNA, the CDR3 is TGTGCCACCAGCAGGGGACCCGGGGAGCTGTTTTTT.

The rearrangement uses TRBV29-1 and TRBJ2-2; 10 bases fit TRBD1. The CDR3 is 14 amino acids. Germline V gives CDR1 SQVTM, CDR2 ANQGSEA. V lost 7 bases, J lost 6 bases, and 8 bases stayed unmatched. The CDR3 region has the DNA TGCAGCGCCATCCGGGACAGGGGCTCCGGGGAGCTGTTTTTT. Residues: CSAIRDRGSGELFF.

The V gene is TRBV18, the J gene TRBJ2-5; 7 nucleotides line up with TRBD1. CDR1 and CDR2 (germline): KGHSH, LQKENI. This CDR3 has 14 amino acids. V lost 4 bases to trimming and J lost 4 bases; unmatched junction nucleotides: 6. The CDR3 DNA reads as TGTGCCAGCTCACAGGGGGCAGGCAGAGAGACCCAGTACTTC. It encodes CASSQGAGRETQYF.

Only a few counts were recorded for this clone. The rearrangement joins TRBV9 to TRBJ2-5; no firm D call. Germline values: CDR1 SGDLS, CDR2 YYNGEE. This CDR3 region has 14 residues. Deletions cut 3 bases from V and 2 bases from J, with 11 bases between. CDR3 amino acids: CASSADTSQETQYF. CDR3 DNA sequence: TGTGCCAGCAGCGCCGACACCTCGCAAGAGACCCAGTACTTC.

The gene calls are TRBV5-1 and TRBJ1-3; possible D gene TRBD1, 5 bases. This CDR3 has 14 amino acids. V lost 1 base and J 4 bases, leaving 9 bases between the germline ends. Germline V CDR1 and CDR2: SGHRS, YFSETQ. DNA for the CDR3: TGCGCCAGCAGCTTGTCTGGGGCCGGAAACACCATATATTTT. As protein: CASSLSGAGNTIYF.

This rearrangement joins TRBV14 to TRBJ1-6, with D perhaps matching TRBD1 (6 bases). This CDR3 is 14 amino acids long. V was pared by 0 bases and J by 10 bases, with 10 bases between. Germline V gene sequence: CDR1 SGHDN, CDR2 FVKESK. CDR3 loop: CASSQDLRGSPLHF. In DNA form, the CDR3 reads TGTGCCAGCAGCCAAGATTTAAGGGGGTCACCCCTCCACTTT.

The CDR3 spells CASGVGPNEQFF. The CDR3 coding sequence is TGTGCCAGCGGGGTAGGGCCTAATGAGCAGTTCTTC. This rearrangement joins TRBV2 to TRBJ2-1; D ambiguous. V was trimmed by 8 bases and J by 7 bases, leaving 12 bases between them. There are 12 residues in the CDR3. Germline CDR1 and CDR2: SNHLY and FYNNEI. Drawing the rest from reference TRBV2 and TRBJ2-1, the complete variable domain is EPEVTQTPSHQVTQMGQEVILRCVPISNHLYFYWYRQILGQKVEFLVSFYNNEISEKSEIFDDQFSVERPDGSNFTLKIRSTKLEDSAMYFCASGVGPNEQFFGPGTRLTVL.